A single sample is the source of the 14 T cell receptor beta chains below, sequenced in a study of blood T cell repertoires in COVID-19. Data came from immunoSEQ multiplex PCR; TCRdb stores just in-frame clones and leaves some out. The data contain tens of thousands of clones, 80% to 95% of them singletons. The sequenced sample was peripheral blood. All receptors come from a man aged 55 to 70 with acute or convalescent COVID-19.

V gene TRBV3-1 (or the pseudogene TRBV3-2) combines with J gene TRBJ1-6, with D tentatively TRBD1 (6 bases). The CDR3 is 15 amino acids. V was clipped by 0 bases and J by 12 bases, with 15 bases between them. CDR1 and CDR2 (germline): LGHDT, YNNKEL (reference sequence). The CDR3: CASSQDGTGPQPLHF. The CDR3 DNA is TGTGCCAGCAGCCAAGACGGAACAGGGCCCCAACCCCTCCACTTT.

CDR3 protein: CASRRGEKLFF. CDR3 in DNA: TGTGCCAGTAGAAGGGGGGAAAAACTGTTTTTT. The chain recombines TRBV19 with TRBJ1-4; the D gene is possibly TRBD1 (6 bases). The CDR3 loop spans 11 amino acids. Germline V gene sequence: CDR1 LNHDA, CDR2 SQIVND (reference sequence). V lost 6 bases and J 8 bases, leaving 7 bases between the germline ends.

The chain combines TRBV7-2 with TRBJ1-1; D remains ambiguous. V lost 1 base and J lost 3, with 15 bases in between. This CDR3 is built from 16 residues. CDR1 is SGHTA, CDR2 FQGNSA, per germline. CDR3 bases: TGTGCCAGCAGCTTAGATTTTGAGTCGATACACACTGAAGCTTTCTTT. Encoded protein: CASSLDFESIHTEAFF. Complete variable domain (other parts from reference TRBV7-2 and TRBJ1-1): GAGVSQSPSNKVTEKGKDVELRCDPISGHTALYWYRQSLGQGLEFLIYFQGNSAPDKSGLPSDRFSAERTGGSVSTLTIQRTQQEDSAVYLCASSLDFESIHTEAFFGQGTRLTVV.

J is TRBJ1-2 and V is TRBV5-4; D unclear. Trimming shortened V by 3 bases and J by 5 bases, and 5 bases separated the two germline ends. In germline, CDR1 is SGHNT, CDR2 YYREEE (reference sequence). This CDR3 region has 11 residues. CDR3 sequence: CASSSGYGYTF. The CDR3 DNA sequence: TGTGCCAGCAGCTCAGGATATGGCTACACCTTC.

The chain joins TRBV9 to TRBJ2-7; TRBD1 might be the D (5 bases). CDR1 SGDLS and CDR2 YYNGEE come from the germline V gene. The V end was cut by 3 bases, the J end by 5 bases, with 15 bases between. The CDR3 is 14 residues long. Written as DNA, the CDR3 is TGTGCCAGCAGCGAGGCAGGGCCGGAGAACGAGCAGTACTTC. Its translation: CASSEAGPENEQYF.

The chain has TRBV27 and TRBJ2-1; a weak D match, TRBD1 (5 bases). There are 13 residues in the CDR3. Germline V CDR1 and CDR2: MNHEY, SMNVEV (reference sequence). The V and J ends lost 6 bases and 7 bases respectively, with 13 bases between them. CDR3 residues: CASSLRTRNEQFF. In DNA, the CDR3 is TGTGCCAGCAGCCTAAGGACAAGGAATGAGCAGTTCTTC.

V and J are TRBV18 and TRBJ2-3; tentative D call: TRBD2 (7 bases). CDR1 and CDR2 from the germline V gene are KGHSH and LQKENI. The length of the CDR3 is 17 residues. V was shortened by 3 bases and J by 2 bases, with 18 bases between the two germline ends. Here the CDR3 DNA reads TGTGCCAGCTCACCGGGGGGGCCTTACGACCTCACAGATACGCAGTATTTT. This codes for CASSPGGPYDLTDTQYF.

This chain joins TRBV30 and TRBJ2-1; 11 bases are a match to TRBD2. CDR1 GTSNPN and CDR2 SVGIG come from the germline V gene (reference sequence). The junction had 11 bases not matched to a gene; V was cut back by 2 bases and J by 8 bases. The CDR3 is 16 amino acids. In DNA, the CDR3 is TGTGCCTGGAGTACCCCTCGGCTAGCGGGAGGCTATGAGCAGTTCTTC. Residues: CAWSTPRLAGGYEQFF.

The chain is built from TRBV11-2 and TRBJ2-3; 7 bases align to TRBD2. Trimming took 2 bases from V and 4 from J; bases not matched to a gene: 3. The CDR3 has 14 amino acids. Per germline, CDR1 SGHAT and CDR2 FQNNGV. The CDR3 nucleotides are TGTGCCAGCAGCTTACCGACTAGCTCAGATACGCAGTATTTT. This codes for CASSLPTSSDTQYF.

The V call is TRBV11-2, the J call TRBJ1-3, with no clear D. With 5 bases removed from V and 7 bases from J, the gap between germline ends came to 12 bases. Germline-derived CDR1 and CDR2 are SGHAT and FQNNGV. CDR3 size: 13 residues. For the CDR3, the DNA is TGTGCCAGCAGCCTCGACCCGCGGAACACCATATATTTT. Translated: CASSLDPRNTIYF.

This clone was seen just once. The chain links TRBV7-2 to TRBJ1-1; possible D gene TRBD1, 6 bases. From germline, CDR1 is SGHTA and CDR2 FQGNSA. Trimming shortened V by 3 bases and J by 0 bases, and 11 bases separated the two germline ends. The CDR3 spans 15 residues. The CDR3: CASSLAGAMNTEAFF. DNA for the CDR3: TGTGCCAGCAGCTTGGCAGGGGCAATGAACACTGAAGCTTTCTTT.

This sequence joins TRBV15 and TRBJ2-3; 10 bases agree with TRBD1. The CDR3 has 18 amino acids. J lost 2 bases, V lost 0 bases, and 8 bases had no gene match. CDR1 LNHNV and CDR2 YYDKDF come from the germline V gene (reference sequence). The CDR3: CATSRESPGQGTTDTQYF. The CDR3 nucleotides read TGTGCCACCAGCAGAGAAAGCCCGGGACAGGGGACCACAGATACGCAGTATTTT.

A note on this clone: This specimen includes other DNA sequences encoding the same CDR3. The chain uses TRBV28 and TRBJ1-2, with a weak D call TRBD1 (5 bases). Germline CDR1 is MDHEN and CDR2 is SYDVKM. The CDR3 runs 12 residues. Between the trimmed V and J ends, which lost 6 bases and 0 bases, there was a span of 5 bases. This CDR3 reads CASRQANYGYTF. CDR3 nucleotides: TGTGCCAGCAGACAGGCTAACTATGGCTACACCTTC.

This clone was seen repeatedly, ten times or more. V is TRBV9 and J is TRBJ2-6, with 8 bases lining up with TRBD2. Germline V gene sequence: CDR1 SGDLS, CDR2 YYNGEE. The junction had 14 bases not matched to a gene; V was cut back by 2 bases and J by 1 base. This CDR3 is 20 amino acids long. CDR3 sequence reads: CASSVPSPTSVTSGANVLTF. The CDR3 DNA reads TGTGCCAGCAGCGTTCCCTCACCGACTAGCGTGACTTCTGGGGCCAACGTCCTGACTTTC.